This passage covers 22 T cell receptor beta chains from one sample sequenced in a study of blood T cells in healthy people across ages. Together with a sample-barcoded 5' primer, a J-beta primer mix was included in a second PCR lasting roughly 7 to 11 cycles. TCRdb re-called the 5' RACE reads through MiXCR, storing one row per CDR3 protein. Of over 1,300,000 distinct CDR3 sequences listed, around 59% are singletons. Sequencing used blood. The receptors were gathered from a man aged 18 to 29 in good health.

In nucleotides, the CDR3 is TGTGCCATCAAATCGGACGGTGAAAAACTGTTTTTT. Amino acids: CAIKSDGEKLFF. The chain has TRBV10-3 and TRBJ1-4; no firm D call. Germline V gene lookup returns CDR1 ENHRY and CDR2 SYGVKD. Trimming removed 7 bases from V and 7 bases from J, with 10 bases in between. The CDR3 has 12 amino acids.

This chain joins TRBV28 and TRBJ2-3, with D uncertain. Germline-derived CDR1 and CDR2 are MDHEN and SYDVKM. V lost 5 bases to trimming and J lost 4 bases, with 13 bases between them. This CDR3 is 14 amino acids long. The CDR3 DNA reads TGTGCCAGCAGTCCGCATGATAGCTCAGATACGCAGTATTTT. Translating gives CASSPHDSSDTQYF.

This clonotype has a handful of counts. V usage is TRBV29-1 and J usage is TRBJ2-1; 12 bases match TRBD2. The length of the CDR3 is 14 residues. Per the germline V gene, CDR1 is SQVTM and CDR2 is ANQGSEA. V shed 6 bases and J 9 bases; nucleotides not matched to a gene: 9. The CDR3 DNA sequence: TGCAGCGTGGCGGCTAGCGGGGGGGCCGGTGAGCAGTTCTTC. Translation: CSVAASGGAGEQFF.

This clonotype was counted a single time. This chain connects TRBV12-3 or TRBV12-4 to TRBJ2-7; D unclear. V was trimmed by 5 bases and J by 6 bases, leaving 14 bases between them. The CDR3 is 13 residues long. The CDR3 DNA reads TGTGCCAGCAGTCCTTCAGAAAACTGCGAGCAGTACTTC. Amino acid sequence: CASSPSENCEQYF.

This clonotype was detected a few times. DNA for the CDR3: TGCAGCGTTGATGATCGTGAGCAGTTCTTC. Translating gives CSVDDREQFF. J is TRBJ2-1 and V is TRBV29-1, with D hard to call. Trimming shortened V by 3 bases and J by 9 bases, and 6 bases separated the two germline ends. Germline V gene sequence: CDR1 SQVTM, CDR2 ANQGSEA. The CDR3 covers 10 residues.

The gene calls are TRBV28 and TRBJ2-7, with a tentative D call TRBD1 (7 bases). Trimming took 3 bases from V and 1 from J, leaving 13 bases between them. Germline CDR1 is MDHEN and CDR2 is SYDVKM. The CDR3 runs 15 residues. The CDR3 region has the DNA TGTGCCAGCAGTTTTCTGGAGGGGGCATCCTACGAGCAGTACTTC. This sequence encodes CASSFLEGASYEQYF.

This clonotype was found once. The chain recombines TRBV15 with TRBJ2-7; D remains ambiguous. This CDR3 is built from 14 residues. Trimming took off 1 base at V and 3 bases at J, with 10 bases between the two ends. Germline V CDR1 and CDR2: LNHNV, YYDKDF (reference sequence). CDR3 in DNA: TGTGCCACCAGCAGAGGGTTGGATGACTACGAGCAGTACTTC. Translating it yields CATSRGLDDYEQYF. Full variable domain (outside the CDR3, taken from reference TRBV15 and TRBJ2-7): DAMVIQNPRYQVTQFGKPVTLSCSQTLNHNVMYWYQQKSSQAPKLLFHYYDKDFNNEADTPDNFQSRRPNTSFCFLDIRSPGLGDTAMYLCATSRGLDDYEQYFGPGTRLTVT.

The V call is TRBV11-2, the J call TRBJ2-5; perhaps TRBD2 as D (6 bases). Germline V gene data show CDR1 as SGHAT and CDR2 as FQNNGV. With 6 bases removed from V and 2 bases from J, the gap between germline ends came to 13 bases. This CDR3 comprises 14 residues. CDR3 bases: TGTGCCAGCAGTCACCGGACTAAGCAAGAGACCCAGTACTTC. Amino acid sequence: CASSHRTKQETQYF.

This clonotype occurred a few times. The V call is TRBV12-3 or TRBV12-4, the J call TRBJ1-2; D perhaps matches TRBD1 (6 bases). The CDR3 runs to 16 residues. Trimming cost V 3 bases and J 0 bases, with 14 bases left between them. The CDR3 loop is CASSFGRGRANYGYTF. CDR3 DNA sequence: TGTGCCAGCAGTTTTGGCAGGGGAAGGGCTAACTATGGCTACACCTTC.

The V call is TRBV12-3 or TRBV12-4, the J call TRBJ2-7; TRBD1 matches 9 bases. The ends lost 5 bases at V and 1 base at J; junction bases unmatched: 12. The CDR3 sequence is 17 residues long. The CDR3 region has the DNA TGTGCCAGCAGTCCCTTAAAATCCGGGACAGGGTCCTACGAGCAGTACTTC. It is translated as CASSPLKSGTGSYEQYF.

The chain couples TRBV12-3 or TRBV12-4 to TRBJ2-5, with unresolved D. The J call may be faulty, since TRBJ2-7 better matches the DNA end. The CDR3 runs 14 residues. The CDR3 nucleotides are TGTGCCAGCAGTATGATTCGAGTTGGATACGAGCAGTACTTC. Protein sequence: CASSMIRVGYEQYF.

This chain joins TRBV4-2 and TRBJ2-5; TRBD2 might be the D (6 bases). V dropped 4 bases and J dropped 2 bases, with 20 bases sitting between them. The germline V gene encodes CDR1 LGHNA and CDR2 YNFKEQ. This CDR3 contains 17 residues. CDR3 sequence: CASSPSRLAKTQETQYF. CDR3 bases: TGTGCCAGCAGCCCCTCTAGGCTAGCGAAGACTCAAGAGACCCAGTACTTC.

The rearrangement uses TRBV7-9 and TRBJ2-7; perhaps TRBD1 as D (6 bases). Germline V CDR1 and CDR2: SEHNR, FQNEAQ (reference sequence). V lost 4 bases, J lost 2 bases, and 18 bases lay in between. This CDR3 is 16 amino acids long. The CDR3 sequence: CASSSFSAGDAYEQYF. The CDR3 region has the DNA TGTGCCAGCAGCTCCTTCTCGGCAGGGGATGCCTACGAGCAGTACTTC.

This chain uses TRBV7-8 with TRBJ2-1; possibly TRBD2 for D (6 bases). This CDR3 has 15 residues. Trimming shortened V by 1 base and J by 7 bases, and 14 bases separated the two germline ends. The germline CDR1 and CDR2 sequences are SGHVS and FQNEAQ. The CDR3 DNA reads as TGTGCCAGCAGCTTAGGGAGGGTATCCCTAAATGAGCAGTTCTTC. It translates to CASSLGRVSLNEQFF.

This clonotype has a handful of counts. This chain links TRBV6-6 with TRBJ2-3, with D hard to call. This CDR3 is 14 amino acids long. V was trimmed by 2 bases and J by 0 bases, leaving 6 bases between them. CDR1 and CDR2 (germline): MNHNY, SVGAGI (reference sequence). The CDR3 nucleotides read TGTGCCAGCAGTTACGATCCTAGCACAGATACGCAGTATTTT. It codes for CASSYDPSTDTQYF.

The CDR3 sequence: CASSDRGGPTYEQYF. CDR3 DNA: TGTGCCAGCAGTGACCGGGGGGGGCCTACCTACGAGCAGTACTTC. The chain carries TRBV6-1 and TRBJ2-7; TRBD2 agrees at 8 bases. J was trimmed by 2 bases and V by 3 bases; bases with no gene match: 6. The CDR3 totals 15 residues. The germline CDR1 and CDR2 sequences are MNHNS and SASEGT.

The chain carries TRBV29-1 and TRBJ1-2, with TRBD1 as a possible D gene (5 bases). The CDR3 spans 15 residues. V was pared by 3 bases and J by 4 bases, with 18 bases between. Germline V gene sequence: CDR1 SQVTM, CDR2 ANQGSEA. The CDR3 DNA follows: TGCAGCGTTGATTTTGGTGGGGGGGATGTCTATGGCTACACCTTC. Translation: CSVDFGGGDVYGYTF.

The chain joins TRBV24-1 to TRBJ2-4; D possibly corresponds to TRBD2 (5 bases). The germline V and J ends were trimmed by 3 bases and 15 bases, with 11 bases remaining between them. CDR3 length: 11 residues. Germline assignment: CDR1 KGHDR and CDR2 SFDVKD. The CDR3 reads CATSDPGNMYF. Written as DNA, the CDR3 is TGTGCCACCAGTGATCCCGGGAACATGTACTTC.

The chain employs TRBV28 and TRBJ2-1, with D possibly being TRBD1 (6 bases). From germline, CDR1 is MDHEN and CDR2 SYDVKM. V lost 6 bases and J lost 4, with 10 bases in between. This CDR3 region has 13 residues. DNA of the CDR3: TGTGCCAGCAGGTCACAGGGTTACAATGAGCAGTTCTTC. Its translation: CASRSQGYNEQFF.

The chain recombines TRBV7-2 with TRBJ2-3, with 9 positions matching TRBD2. The CDR3 totals 16 residues. Germline lookup yields CDR1 SGHTA and CDR2 FQGNSA. With V trimmed by 5 bases and J by 2 bases, 8 bases remained unmatched. The CDR3, as DNA: TGTGCCAGCAGCCCCGTCCTAGCGGGAAACACAGATACGCAGTATTTT. This gives the protein CASSPVLAGNTDTQYF.

The chain couples TRBV20-1 to TRBJ1-5; tentatively, D is TRBD1 (6 bases). V was cut by 6 bases and J by 7 bases, with 19 bases left in between. CDR1 is DFQATT, CDR2 SNEGSKA, per germline (reference sequence). There are 14 residues in the CDR3. The CDR3 DNA reads as TGCAGTGCGATTACGACAGGTTCAGAGCAGCCCCAGCATTTT. Amino acids: CSAITTGSEQPQHF.

This clonotype was found a few times. The genes are TRBV7-9 and TRBJ2-7; D unresolved. Germline CDR1 reads SEHNR; CDR2 reads FQNEAQ (reference sequence). Trimming cost V 5 bases and J 1 base, with 9 bases left between them. The CDR3 runs 13 residues. The chain's CDR3 is CASSADTSYEQYF. DNA for the CDR3: TGTGCCAGCAGCGCCGACACTTCCTACGAGCAGTACTTC.